The rows below give T cell receptor beta chains drawn from one sample of a study of blood T cell repertoires in COVID-19. Clones were read by immunoSEQ multiplex PCR, and TCRdb kept only the in-frame ones, dropping some. The data show about 150,000 clones, about four fifths seen once. Sequencing was done on a sample of peripheral blood. The receptors were gathered from a man aged 55 to 70 with acute or convalescent COVID-19. The CDR3 runs from the conserved cysteine through the conserved F or W. Expanded clones are given a class, and other clones once, few, many or no size at all.

V: TRBV10-1
J: TRBJ1-4
size: -
CDR3: CASSQSRPPENKRPPGVVEKLFF

V: TRBV3-1/TRBV3-2
J: TRBJ2-1
size: once
CDR3: CASSPFGGSYNEQFF

V: TRBV4-3
J: TRBJ1-5
size: -
CDR3: CASSQDTGHQPQHF

V: TRBV30
J: TRBJ2-7
size: once
CDR3: CAWSFLGPTGKGEQYF

V: TRBV20-1
J: TRBJ2-1
size: -
CDR3: CSASSGRGKGNEQFF

V: TRBV2
J: TRBJ1-1
size: once
CDR3: CASTEVGQGRGEAFF

V: TRBV20-1
J: TRBJ2-7
size: once
CDR3: CSASRQGNEQYF

V: TRBV7-2
J: TRBJ2-5
size: once
CDR3: CASSPPGLAGGTGETQYF

V: TRBV11-3
J: TRBJ2-2
size: -
CDR3: CASSLEGGYTGELFF

V: TRBV5-1
J: TRBJ2-3
size: -
CDR3: CASSFPGSSTDTQYF

V: TRBV6-5
J: TRBJ1-5
size: -
CDR3: CASSYSRGNQPQHF

V: TRBV28
J: TRBJ2-1
size: -
CDR3: CASTAAYNEQFF

V: TRBV20-1
J: TRBJ1-2
size: -
CDR3: CSAGGSGGYTF

V: TRBV5-4
J: TRBJ1-6
size: few
CDR3: CATSTNSGVTGSPLHF

V: TRBV12-3/TRBV12-4
J: TRBJ2-3
size: -
CDR3: CASSRAGTDTQYF